The clone carrying this T cell receptor (beta chain) was found many times. Its antigen is still unknown. The authors made cDNA by 5'RACE with 10-nucleotide random UMIs. TCRdb analysed the 5' RACE reads with MiXCR anew, one entry per CDR3 protein. This table holds over 25,000 distinct CDR3 sequences, around 12% found once. This entry belongs to a study of neurological immune-mediated disorders. General study results and limits: HTLV-1-associated myelopathy had the most TCR clonal expansion, and multiple sclerosis had the least, less than healthy controls.

Unmatched junction bases numbered 8, after V lost 7 bases and J lost 7 bases. CDR1 and CDR2 from the germline V gene are SQVTM and ANQGSEA. There are 12 residues in the CDR3. The sequenced material came from PBMCs. The sequence was collected from a man aged 55 to 70 in good health. The chain joins TRBV29-1 to TRBJ2-7, with 9 bases aligning to TRBD2. The CDR3 here is CSGGTSQAEQYF. The CDR3 DNA reads as TGCAGCGGCGGGACTAGCCAGGCGGAGCAGTACTTC.